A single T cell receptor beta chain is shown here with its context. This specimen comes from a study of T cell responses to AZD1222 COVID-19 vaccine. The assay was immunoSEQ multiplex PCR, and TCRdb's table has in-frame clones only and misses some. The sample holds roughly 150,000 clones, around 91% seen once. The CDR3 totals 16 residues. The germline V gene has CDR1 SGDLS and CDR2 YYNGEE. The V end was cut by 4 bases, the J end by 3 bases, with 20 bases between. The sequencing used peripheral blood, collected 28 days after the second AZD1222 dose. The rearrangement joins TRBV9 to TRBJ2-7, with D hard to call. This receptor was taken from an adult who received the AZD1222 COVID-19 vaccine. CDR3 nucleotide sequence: TGTGCCAGCAGCCCACGGGCCGCTGGTGTTCTCTACGAGCAGTACTTC. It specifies CASSPRAAGVLYEQYF. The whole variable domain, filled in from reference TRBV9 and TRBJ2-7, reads DSGVTQTPKHLITATGQRVTLRCSPRSGDLSVYWYQQSLDQGLQFLIQYYNGEERAKGNILERFSAQQFPDLHSELNLSSLELGDSALYFCASSPRAAGVLYEQYFGPGTRLTVT.